Listed here are 30 T cell receptor beta chains from one sample, sequenced in a study of CD8 T cells in ankylosing spondylitis. Notes on the study in general: What seemed typical of ankylosing spondylitis blood was a TCR beta motif built from about 8 highly homologous variants.

These receptors have no known antigen. From the 5' RACE reads, TCRdb called clonotypes with MiXCR, one entry per CDR3 protein. The repertoire consists of fewer than 450,000 distinct CDR3 sequences, with 17% occurring once and the leading ten covering 0.95% to 1.1%. The sequenced sample was blood, either unsorted or a sorted T cell fraction (not recorded which). The receptors stem from a male donor with ankylosing spondylitis.

The V and J genes are TRBV14 and TRBJ2-4; D is unclear. V was pared by 0 bases and J by 9 bases, with 9 bases between. The CDR3 has 13 residues. Germline CDR1 SGHDN, CDR2 FVKESK. CDR3 bases: TGTGCCAGCAGCCAAGAATCTAGAGCCATTCAGTACTTC. Protein product: CASSQESRAIQYF.

This clonotype was found a few times. The chain links TRBV4-1 to TRBJ1-2, with 7 bases matching TRBD1. Trimming removed 6 bases from V and 4 bases from J; junction bases left unmatched: 11. Germline V gives CDR1 MGHRA, CDR2 YSYEKL. The CDR3 runs to 15 residues. CDR3 nucleotide sequence: TGCGCCAGCAGACCAGTCGACAGGGCTCCCTATGGCTACACCTTC. Encoded protein: CASRPVDRAPYGYTF.

This clonotype showed up just a few times. The chain links TRBV2 to TRBJ1-4; TRBD1 matches at 9 bases. V trimming: 4 bases; J trimming: 8 bases; junction bases outside the gene matches: 5. CDR3 length: 14 amino acids. Germline V gene sequence: CDR1 SNHLY, CDR2 FYNNEI. The CDR3 DNA follows: TGTGCCAGCAGTGTACAGGGGGCAGGGGAAAAACTGTTTTTT. It encodes CASSVQGAGEKLFF.

This clonotype was counted ten times or more. This chain links TRBV20-1 with TRBJ2-5; 12 bases map to TRBD2. The CDR3 runs 16 residues. V shed 6 bases, J shed 7 bases, and the junction held 15 bases outside the gene matches. The germline V gene has CDR1 DFQATT and CDR2 SNEGSKA (reference sequence). Here the CDR3 reads CSAILLRTSGIGTQYF. CDR3 sequence (DNA): TGCAGTGCCATCCTCCTCCGGACTAGCGGGATTGGGACCCAGTACTTC.

This clonotype was observed a handful of times. The V call is TRBV12-3 or TRBV12-4, the J call TRBJ2-1; 9 nucleotides align to TRBD2. The ends lost 1 base at V and 7 bases at J; junction bases unmatched: 5. CDR3 size: 15 residues. Here the CDR3 reads CASSLGVAGENEQFF. The CDR3 bases are TGTGCCAGCAGTTTAGGGGTAGCGGGAGAGAATGAGCAGTTCTTC.

This clonotype has a handful of counts. This sequence joins TRBV15 and TRBJ2-1, with 10 bases lining up with TRBD2. This CDR3 region has 14 residues. Looked up from germline, CDR1 is LNHNV and CDR2 is YYDKDF (reference sequence). Trimming took 6 bases from V and 7 from J; bases not matched to a gene: 6. This chain's CDR3 is CATSPAGGPNEQFF. The CDR3 nucleotides are TGTGCCACCAGTCCAGCGGGAGGGCCTAATGAGCAGTTCTTC. The variable domain in full, with the rest retrieved from reference TRBV15 and TRBJ2-1, is DAMVIQNPRYQVTQFGKPVTLSCSQTLNHNVMYWYQQKSSQAPKLLFHYYDKDFNNEADTPDNFQSRRPNTSFCFLDIRSPGLGDTAMYLCATSPAGGPNEQFFGPGTRLTVL.

The table lists this clonotype with many counts. V usage is TRBV10-3 and J usage is TRBJ2-7; TRBD1 matches 9 bases. There are 14 residues in the CDR3. After removal of 8 bases from V and 3 bases from J, the junction contained 8 bases not matched to a gene. The germline CDR1 and CDR2 sequences are ENHRY and SYGVKD. Here the CDR3 reads CAIGGQGKFYEQYF. CDR3 bases: TGTGCCATCGGGGGACAGGGAAAATTCTACGAGCAGTACTTC.

The V gene is TRBV3-1, the J gene TRBJ1-1; maybe TRBD1 (5 bases). V lost 2 bases and J 4 bases, leaving 11 bases between the germline ends. This CDR3 region has 14 residues. Germline values: CDR1 LGHDT, CDR2 YNNKEL (reference sequence). CDR3 DNA sequence: TGTGCCAGCAGCCAACCAGGGCCTGGCACTGAAGCTTTCTTT. This codes for CASSQPGPGTEAFF.

The CDR3 spells CASSVGPLGEQYF. The CDR3 region has the DNA TGCGCCAGCAGCGTGGGCCCCTTGGGAGAGCAGTACTTC. The chain joins TRBV5-1 to TRBJ2-7; D remains ambiguous. The CDR3 covers 13 residues. Germline V gives CDR1 SGHRS, CDR2 YFSETQ. V lost 4 bases, J lost 7 bases, and 15 bases lay in between.

The table lists this clonotype with a count of one. The chain joins TRBV13 to TRBJ2-5; the D gene is possibly TRBD2 (7 bases). The CDR3 is 15 amino acids. Germline V lookup: CDR1 PRHDT, CDR2 FYEKMQ (reference sequence). The V gene lost 3 bases and the J gene lost 4 bases, with 15 bases spanning the gap. This CDR3 is CASSLARGPRETQYF. CDR3 nucleotide sequence: TGTGCCAGCAGCTTGGCGCGGGGGCCCAGAGAGACCCAGTACTTC.

In its sample, this clonotype was seen a few times. This chain links TRBV7-9 with TRBJ2-1, with 13 bases lining up with TRBD2. The CDR3 contains 15 residues. Trimming took 5 bases from V and 7 from J; bases not matched to a gene: 5. Germline CDR1 and CDR2: SEHNR and FQNEAQ (reference sequence). CDR3 protein: CASSRTSGSRNEQFF. As DNA, the CDR3 is TGTGCCAGCAGCAGGACTAGCGGGAGTAGGAATGAGCAGTTCTTC.

In this sample, this clonotype turned up a few times. The CDR3 coding sequence is TGTGCCAGCAGCCGAACGGGGGCTAGCACAGATACGCAGTATTTT. Its translation is CASSRTGASTDTQYF. V and J are TRBV7-8 and TRBJ2-3; tentatively, D is TRBD1 or TRBD2 (6 bases each). V was cut by 5 bases and J by 0 bases, with 12 bases left in between. The CDR3 extends over 15 amino acids. Per germline, CDR1 SGHVS and CDR2 FQNEAQ.

This clonotype showed up just a few times. The CDR3 nucleotides are TGTGCCAGCAGTTATAGGCGACTAGCGGGGGGAGCAGATACGCAGTATTTT. Protein: CASSYRRLAGGADTQYF. The V gene is TRBV27, the J gene TRBJ2-3, with 13 nucleotides matching TRBD2. Germline trimming cut 4 bases from V and 4 bases from J; bases unmatched to any gene: 8. Germline-derived CDR1 and CDR2 are MNHEY and SMNVEV (reference sequence). This CDR3 comprises 17 residues.

The chain has TRBV3-1 and TRBJ2-1; D possibly corresponds to TRBD2 (6 bases). The CDR3 runs 14 residues. V was shortened by 1 base and J by 9 bases, with 13 bases between the two germline ends. The V gene's germline CDR1 is LGHDT and CDR2 YNNKEL (reference sequence). The CDR3 nucleotides read TGTGCCAGCAGCCAAGGGCAGCCAGCGGGTGAGCAGTTCTTC. Its protein is CASSQGQPAGEQFF.

The chain combines TRBV5-1 with TRBJ2-3; 11 bases are shared with TRBD1. J lost 5 bases, V lost 3 bases, and 8 bases had no gene match. Germline V gene lookup returns CDR1 SGHRS and CDR2 YFSETQ. This CDR3 is 16 amino acids long. CDR3 DNA sequence: TGCGCCAGCAGCTCCTACCGGACAGGGGGCTTAGATACGCAGTATTTT. It translates to CASSSYRTGGLDTQYF.

The chain uses TRBV9 and TRBJ1-2; D unresolved. The CDR3 contains 16 residues. The V and J ends lost 4 bases and 1 base respectively, with 17 bases between them. Looked up from germline, CDR1 is SGDLS and CDR2 is YYNGEE. CDR3 loop: CASSPNPGGRNYGYTF. In nucleotides, the CDR3 is TGTGCCAGCAGCCCCAACCCCGGCGGGCGTAACTATGGCTACACCTTC. Full variable domain (remainder filled in from reference TRBV9 and TRBJ1-2): DSGVTQTPKHLITATGQRVTLRCSPRSGDLSVYWYQQSLDQGLQFLIQYYNGEERAKGNILERFSAQQFPDLHSELNLSSLELGDSALYFCASSPNPGGRNYGYTFGSGTRLTVV.

This chain connects TRBV7-6 to TRBJ2-3, with a possible D match to TRBD1 (6 bases). Germline values: CDR1 SGHVS, CDR2 FNYEAQ. This CDR3 is built from 18 residues. Trimming took off 5 bases at V and 1 base at J, with 22 bases between the two ends. In nucleotides, the CDR3 is TGTGCCAGCAGCCCGACGGCGTGGACAGTCATTCGCACAGATACGCAGTATTTT. Translating gives CASSPTAWTVIRTDTQYF.

This clonotype has just a few counts. The chain carries TRBV7-2 and TRBJ2-1; unclear D gene. Germline-derived CDR1 and CDR2 are SGHTA and FQGNSA. Trimming took 1 base from V and 0 from J, leaving 13 bases between them. The CDR3 is made up of 17 amino acids. The CDR3 sequence: CASSLGVEPYSYNEQFF. Here the CDR3 DNA reads TGTGCCAGCAGCTTAGGGGTAGAACCTTACTCCTACAATGAGCAGTTCTTC.

Ten or more counts support this clonotype. The rearrangement joins TRBV5-1 to TRBJ2-1, with D uncertain. Germline V gene data show CDR1 as SGHRS and CDR2 as YFSETQ. The CDR3 has 13 amino acids. The V end was cut by 2 bases, the J end by 5 bases, with 8 bases between. The DNA of the CDR3 is TGCGCCAGCAGCTTCGGCAGCCACAATGAGCAGTTCTTC. This gives the protein CASSFGSHNEQFF.

The chain has TRBV5-1 and TRBJ1-1; 7 bases match TRBD1. This CDR3 has 15 amino acids. Looked up from germline, CDR1 is SGHRS and CDR2 is YFSETQ. J was trimmed by 5 bases and V by 4 bases; bases with no gene match: 11. Written as DNA, the CDR3 is TGCGCCAGCAGCCTATCGGACAGGATACTTACTGAAGCTTTCTTT. This gives the protein CASSLSDRILTEAFF.

This rearrangement joins TRBV13 to TRBJ1-2, with D unclear. The CDR3 consists of 13 residues. CDR1 PRHDT and CDR2 FYEKMQ come from the germline V gene (reference sequence). Trimming took 1 base from V and 8 from J, leaving 11 bases between them. The CDR3 DNA reads TGTGCCAGCAGCTTAGATCAGGTCCACGGCTACACCTTC. Its translation: CASSLDQVHGYTF.

The chain has TRBV13 and TRBJ1-2, with 10 bases identical to TRBD1. This CDR3 has 14 amino acids. CDR1 and CDR2 (germline): PRHDT, FYEKMQ (reference sequence). The J segment lost 6 bases and the V segment lost 5 bases, leaving 6 bases of the junction unmatched. DNA of the CDR3: TGTGCCAGCAGCCCCGGGACAGGGGCAAATGGCTACACCTTC. Translated, it gives CASSPGTGANGYTF.

This chain uses TRBV6-1 with TRBJ2-7; D gene ambiguous. The germline V gene encodes CDR1 MNHNS and CDR2 SASEGT. This CDR3 region has 13 residues. V lost 5 bases, J lost 2 bases, and 10 bases lay in between. The CDR3 bases are TGTGCCAGCAGTCGGCCCGTTCCCTACGAGCAGTACTTC. Its translation is CASSRPVPYEQYF.

The chain combines TRBV24-1 with TRBJ2-7; D is possibly TRBD1 (6 bases). The V end was cut by 7 bases, the J end by 5 bases, with 8 bases between. Per the germline V gene, CDR1 is KGHDR and CDR2 is SFDVKD. The CDR3 runs 11 residues. CDR3 sequence reads: CATSRGNEQYF. CDR3 DNA: TGTGCCACCAGCAGGGGTAACGAGCAGTACTTC.

The rearrangement uses TRBV20-1 and TRBJ2-7; no clear D gene. Germline values: CDR1 DFQATT, CDR2 SNEGSKA (reference sequence). The CDR3 runs 15 residues. V was trimmed by 0 bases and J by 2 bases, leaving 14 bases between them. The CDR3 DNA follows: TGCAGTGCTAGAGATTATGGCAGGTTACCCTACGAGCAGTACTTC. Protein sequence: CSARDYGRLPYEQYF.

The chain employs TRBV20-1 and TRBJ2-7; no definite D call. Germline CDR1 reads DFQATT; CDR2 reads SNEGSKA (reference sequence). The CDR3 sequence is 14 residues long. Trimming removed 3 bases from V and 0 bases from J, with 12 bases in between. CDR3 sequence: CSASALNPSYEQYF. In DNA form, the CDR3 reads TGCAGTGCTAGTGCACTCAACCCCTCCTACGAGCAGTACTTC.

This clonotype was detected only a few times. This sequence joins TRBV11-2 and TRBJ2-5; D assignment may be TRBD1 or TRBD2 (5 bases each). The CDR3 contains 15 residues. The germline V gene has CDR1 SGHAT and CDR2 FQNNGV. V lost 4 bases and J 4 bases, leaving 16 bases between the germline ends. The CDR3 loop reads CASSSTGTSPETQYF. The DNA of the CDR3 is TGTGCCAGCAGCTCTACCGGGACCTCCCCAGAGACCCAGTACTTC.

A few counts support this clonotype. The chain couples TRBV5-8 to TRBJ2-1; D might be TRBD2 (5 bases). Germline lookup yields CDR1 SGHTS and CDR2 YDEGEE. The V end was cut by 2 bases, the J end by 9 bases, with 18 bases between. CDR3 size: 15 residues. CDR3 protein: CASSFDAGWSGEQFF. The CDR3, as DNA: TGTGCCAGCAGCTTCGACGCGGGTTGGTCGGGTGAGCAGTTCTTC.

There are a few counts of this clonotype. The V call is TRBV5-1, the J call TRBJ2-5; 11 nucleotides match TRBD2. The CDR3 has 17 amino acids. Trimming took 4 bases from V and 6 from J; bases not matched to a gene: 14. Germline values: CDR1 SGHRS, CDR2 YFSETQ. The CDR3 DNA is TGCGCCAGCAGCCCCTATAGCGGGAGGGCCATTGGCCAGACCCAGTACTTC. Translated: CASSPYSGRAIGQTQYF.

This chain connects TRBV12-3 or TRBV12-4 to TRBJ2-1; TRBD2 aligns across 8 bases. V lost 3 bases and J lost 4; bases outside the gene matches: 8. CDR3 size: 16 residues. The CDR3 region has the DNA TGTGCCAGCAGTTTTCCCAGCGGGAGAGGTTACAATGAGCAGTTCTTC. It specifies CASSFPSGRGYNEQFF.